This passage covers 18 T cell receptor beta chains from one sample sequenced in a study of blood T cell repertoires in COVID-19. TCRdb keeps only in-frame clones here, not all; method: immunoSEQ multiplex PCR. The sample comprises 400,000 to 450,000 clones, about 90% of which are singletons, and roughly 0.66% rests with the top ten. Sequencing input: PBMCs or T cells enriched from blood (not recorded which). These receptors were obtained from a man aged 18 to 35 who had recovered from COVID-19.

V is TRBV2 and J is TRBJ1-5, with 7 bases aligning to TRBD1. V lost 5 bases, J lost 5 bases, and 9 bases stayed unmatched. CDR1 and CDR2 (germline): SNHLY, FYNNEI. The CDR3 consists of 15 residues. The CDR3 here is CASSQDRESDQPQHF. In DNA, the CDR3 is TGTGCCAGCAGTCAAGACAGGGAGTCGGATCAGCCCCAGCATTTT. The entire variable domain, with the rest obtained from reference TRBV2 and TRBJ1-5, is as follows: EPEVTQTPSHQVTQMGQEVILRCVPISNHLYFYWYRQILGQKVEFLVSFYNNEISEKSEIFDDQFSVERPDGSNFTLKIRSTKLEDSAMYFCASSQDRESDQPQHFGDGTRLSIL.

In DNA form, the CDR3 reads TGTGCCAGCATCAAACCGTGGTCCGCGAGAGGGGCCAACGTCCTGACTTTC. It specifies CASIKPWSARGANVLTF. The J gene is TRBJ2-6, the V gene TRBV7-3; D is uncertain. V shed 7 bases and J shed 4 bases, with 20 bases lying between them. The germline gives CDR1 SGHTA, CDR2 FQGTGA. The CDR3 sequence is 17 residues long.

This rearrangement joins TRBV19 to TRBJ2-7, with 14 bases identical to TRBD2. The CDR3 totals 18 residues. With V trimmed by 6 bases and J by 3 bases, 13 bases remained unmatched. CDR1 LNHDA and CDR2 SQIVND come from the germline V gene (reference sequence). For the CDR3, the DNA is TGTGCCAGTAGCGCCGGGACTAGCGGGAGCTTTCTGGGCTACGAGCAGTACTTC. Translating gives CASSAGTSGSFLGYEQYF.

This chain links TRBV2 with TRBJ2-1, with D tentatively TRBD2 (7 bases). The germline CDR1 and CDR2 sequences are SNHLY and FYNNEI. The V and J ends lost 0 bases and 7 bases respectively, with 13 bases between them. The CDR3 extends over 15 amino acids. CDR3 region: CASSEAGGPGNEQFF. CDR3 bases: TGTGCCAGCAGTGAAGCGGGGGGGCCAGGAAATGAGCAGTTCTTC.

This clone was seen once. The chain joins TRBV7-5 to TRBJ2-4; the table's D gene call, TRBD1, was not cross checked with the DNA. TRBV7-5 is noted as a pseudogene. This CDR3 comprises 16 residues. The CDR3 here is CVRSKYVREAKNIQYF. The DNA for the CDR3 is TGTGTCAGAAGCAAATACGTCAGGGAAGCCAAAAACATTCAGTACTTC.

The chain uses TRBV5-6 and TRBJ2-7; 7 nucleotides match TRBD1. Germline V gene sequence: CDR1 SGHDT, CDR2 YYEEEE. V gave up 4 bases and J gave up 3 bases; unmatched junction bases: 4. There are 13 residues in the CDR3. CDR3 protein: CASSQGQVYEQYF. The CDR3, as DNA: TGTGCCAGCAGCCAAGGACAGGTCTACGAGCAGTACTTC.

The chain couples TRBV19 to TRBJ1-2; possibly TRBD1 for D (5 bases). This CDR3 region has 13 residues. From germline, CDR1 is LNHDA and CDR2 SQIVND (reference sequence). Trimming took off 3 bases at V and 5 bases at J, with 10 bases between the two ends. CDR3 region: CASSIRRGYGYTF. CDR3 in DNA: TGTGCCAGTAGTATTAGGAGGGGATATGGCTACACCTTC. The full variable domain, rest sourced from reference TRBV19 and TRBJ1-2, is DGGITQSPKYLFRKEGQNVTLSCEQNLNHDAMYWYRQDPGQGLRLIYYSQIVNDFQKGDIAEGYSVSREKKESFPLTVTSAQKNPTAFYLCASSIRRGYGYTFGSGTRLTVV.

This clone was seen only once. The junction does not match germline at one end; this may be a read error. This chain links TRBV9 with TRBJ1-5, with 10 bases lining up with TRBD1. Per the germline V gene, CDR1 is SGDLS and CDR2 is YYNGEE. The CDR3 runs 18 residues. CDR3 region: CARSGGDRGSNSNQPQHF. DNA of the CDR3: TGTGCCCGCAGCGGGGGGGACAGGGGAAGCAATAGCAATCAGCCCCAGCATTTT.

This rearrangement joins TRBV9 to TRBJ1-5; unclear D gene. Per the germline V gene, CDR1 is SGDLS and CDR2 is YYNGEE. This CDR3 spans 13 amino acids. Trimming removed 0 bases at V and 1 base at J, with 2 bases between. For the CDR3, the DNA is TGTGCCAGCAGCGTAGCAAGCAATCAGCCCCAGCATTTT. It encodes CASSVASNQPQHF.

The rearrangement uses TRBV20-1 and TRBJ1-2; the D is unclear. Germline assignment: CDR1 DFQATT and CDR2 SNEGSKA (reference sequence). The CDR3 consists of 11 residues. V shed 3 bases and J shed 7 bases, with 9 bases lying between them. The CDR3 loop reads CSASGPSGYTF. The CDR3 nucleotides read TGCAGTGCTAGTGGTCCGAGTGGCTACACCTTC.

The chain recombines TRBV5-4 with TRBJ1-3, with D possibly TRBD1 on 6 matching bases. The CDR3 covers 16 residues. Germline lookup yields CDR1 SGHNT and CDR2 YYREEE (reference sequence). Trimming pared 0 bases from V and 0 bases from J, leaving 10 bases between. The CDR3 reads CASSLVGQSSGNTIYF. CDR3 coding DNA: TGTGCCAGCAGCTTGGTTGGACAGAGCTCTGGAAACACCATATATTTT.

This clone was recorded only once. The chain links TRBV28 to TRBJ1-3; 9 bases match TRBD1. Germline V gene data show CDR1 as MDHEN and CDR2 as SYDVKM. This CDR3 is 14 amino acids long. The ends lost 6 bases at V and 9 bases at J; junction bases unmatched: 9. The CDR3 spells CASSPTGGRGTIYF. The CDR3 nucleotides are TGTGCCAGCAGCCCCACAGGGGGCCGAGGCACCATATATTTT.

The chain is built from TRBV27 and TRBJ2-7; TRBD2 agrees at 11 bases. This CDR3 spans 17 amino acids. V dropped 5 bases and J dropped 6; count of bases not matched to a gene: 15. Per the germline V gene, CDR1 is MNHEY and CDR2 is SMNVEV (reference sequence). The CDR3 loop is CASSPGDSGRVFSEQYF. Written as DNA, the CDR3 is TGTGCCAGCAGTCCCGGTGATAGCGGGAGGGTTTTCTCCGAGCAGTACTTC.

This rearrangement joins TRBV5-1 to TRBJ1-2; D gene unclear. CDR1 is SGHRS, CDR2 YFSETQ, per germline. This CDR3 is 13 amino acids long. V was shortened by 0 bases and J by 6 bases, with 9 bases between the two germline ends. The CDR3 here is CASSLVEGDGYTF. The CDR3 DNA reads TGCGCCAGCAGCTTGGTAGAGGGTGATGGCTACACCTTC.

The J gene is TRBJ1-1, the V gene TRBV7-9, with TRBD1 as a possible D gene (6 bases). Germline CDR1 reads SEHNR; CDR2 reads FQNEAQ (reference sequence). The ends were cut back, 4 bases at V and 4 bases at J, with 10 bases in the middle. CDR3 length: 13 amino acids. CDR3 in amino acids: CASSSTGPTEAFF. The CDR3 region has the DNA TGTGCCAGCAGCTCCACAGGGCCCACTGAAGCTTTCTTT.

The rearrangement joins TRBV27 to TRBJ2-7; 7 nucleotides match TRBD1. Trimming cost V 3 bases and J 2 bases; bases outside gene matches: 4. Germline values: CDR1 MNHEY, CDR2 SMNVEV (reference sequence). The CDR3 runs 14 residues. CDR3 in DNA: TGTGCCAGCAGTTTGAGACAGGGAGCCTACGAGCAGTACTTC. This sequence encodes CASSLRQGAYEQYF.

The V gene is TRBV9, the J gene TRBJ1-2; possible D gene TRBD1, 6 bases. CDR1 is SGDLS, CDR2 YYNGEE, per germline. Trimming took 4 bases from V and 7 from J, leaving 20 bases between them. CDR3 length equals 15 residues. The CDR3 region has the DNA TGTGCCAGCAGCCCCCACAAACAGGGAATGGGTGGCTACACCTTC. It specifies CASSPHKQGMGGYTF.

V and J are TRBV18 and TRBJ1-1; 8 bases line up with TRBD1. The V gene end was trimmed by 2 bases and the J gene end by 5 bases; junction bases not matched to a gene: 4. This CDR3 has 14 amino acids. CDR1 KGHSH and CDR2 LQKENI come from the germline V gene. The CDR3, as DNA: TGTGCCAGCTCACCATACGGACAGGGTACTGAAGCTTTCTTT. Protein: CASSPYGQGTEAFF.